The rows below give T cell receptor beta chains drawn from one sample of a study of blood T cell repertoires in COVID-19. This table comes from immunoSEQ multiplex PCR, and its TCRdb copy is limited to in-frame clones, with some not included. This sample has 360,000 or so clones; 90% occur once, and the top ten carry about 7%. The sequenced material came from peripheral blood. These receptors all come from a man aged 18 to 29 with active or convalescent COVID-19. CDR3s include the opening cysteine and the closing phenylalanine or tryptophan. Each record gives: J gene, clone size, D gene, V gene, CDR3 protein, CDR3 DNA. D genes are given only for firm matches. Clone size is shown for a subset of rows, as once, few, many or a class of expanded clone.

J gene: TRBJ2-7; clone size: NA; D gene: NA; V gene: TRBV19; CDR3 protein: CASSIAAGWEQYF; CDR3 DNA: TGTGCCAGTAGTATAGCGGCAGGGTGGGAGCAGTACTTC
J gene: TRBJ2-1; clone size: once; D gene: NA; V gene: TRBV19; CDR3 protein: CASRTDSYNEQFF; CDR3 DNA: TGTGCCAGCAGGACAGACTCCTACAATGAGCAGTTCTTC
J gene: TRBJ1-6; clone size: NA; D gene: TRBD1; V gene: TRBV6-2/TRBV6-3; CDR3 protein: CASSYGTAYSF; CDR3 DNA: TGTGCCAGCAGTTACGGGACAGCCTACTCCTTT
J gene: TRBJ2-3; clone size: NA; D gene: TRBD2; V gene: TRBV24-1; CDR3 protein: CATSDPVAGSTDTQYF; CDR3 DNA: TGTGCCACCAGTGACCCCGTAGCGGGGAGCACAGATACGCAGTATTTT
J gene: TRBJ2-3; clone size: NA; D gene: TRBD2; V gene: TRBV5-4; CDR3 protein: CASSILAGGTDTQYF; CDR3 DNA: TGTGCCAGCAGCATACTGGCGGGAGGCACAGATACGCAGTATTTT
J gene: TRBJ2-1; clone size: NA; D gene: NA; V gene: TRBV27; CDR3 protein: CASRTDLNSYNEQFF; CDR3 DNA: TGTGCCAGCAGGACAGACTTGAACTCCTACAATGAGCAGTTCTTC
J gene: TRBJ1-1; clone size: NA; D gene: NA; V gene: TRBV12-3/TRBV12-4; CDR3 protein: CASSLGQEAFF; CDR3 DNA: TGTGCCAGCAGTTTAGGGCAGGAAGCTTTCTTT
J gene: TRBJ1-1; clone size: NA; D gene: NA; V gene: TRBV18; CDR3 protein: CASSPQGVNTEAFF; CDR3 DNA: TGTGCCAGCTCACCCCAGGGTGTGAACACTGAAGCTTTCTTT
J gene: TRBJ1-2; clone size: NA; D gene: NA; V gene: TRBV19; CDR3 protein: CASSPAGTVRYGYTF; CDR3 DNA: TGTGCCAGTAGTCCGGCCGGGACTGTTCGCTATGGCTACACCTTC
J gene: TRBJ2-2; clone size: NA; D gene: NA; V gene: TRBV5-6; CDR3 protein: CASSLGETRAGELFF; CDR3 DNA: TGTGCCAGCAGCTTAGGTGAGACTAGAGCCGGGGAGCTGTTTTTT
J gene: TRBJ1-1; clone size: NA; D gene: TRBD1; V gene: TRBV4-3; CDR3 protein: CASSRTGGSEAFF; CDR3 DNA: TGCGCCAGCAGCCGCACAGGGGGCAGTGAAGCTTTCTTT
J gene: TRBJ1-4; clone size: once; D gene: NA; V gene: TRBV4-2; CDR3 protein: CASSQGGQVNEKLFF; CDR3 DNA: TGTGCCAGCAGCCAAGGGGGGCAGGTTAATGAAAAACTGTTTTTT
J gene: TRBJ1-1; clone size: NA; D gene: NA; V gene: TRBV2; CDR3 protein: CAETENTEAFF; CDR3 DNA: TGTGCAGAGACTGAGAACACTGAAGCTTTCTTT
J gene: TRBJ1-6; clone size: many; D gene: TRBD1; V gene: TRBV7-2; CDR3 protein: CASSPEQGGNSPLHF; CDR3 DNA: TGTGCCAGCAGCCCTGAACAGGGGGGGAATTCACCCCTCCACTTT
J gene: TRBJ2-7; clone size: NA; D gene: TRBD2; V gene: TRBV5-5; CDR3 protein: CASSWGGLEGEQYF; CDR3 DNA: TGTGCCAGCAGCTGGGGGGGACTTGAGGGAGAGCAGTACTTC
J gene: TRBJ2-1; clone size: NA; D gene: NA; V gene: TRBV27; CDR3 protein: CASSQYNEQFF; CDR3 DNA: TGTGCCAGCAGTCAATACAATGAGCAGTTCTTC
J gene: TRBJ2-7; clone size: NA; D gene: TRBD2; V gene: TRBV12-3/TRBV12-4; CDR3 protein: CASRPTGGLEQYF; CDR3 DNA: TGTGCCAGCAGACCAACGGGGGGTCTAGAGCAGTACTTC
J gene: TRBJ1-2; clone size: once; D gene: TRBD1; V gene: TRBV11-1; CDR3 protein: CASSLDRGGGYTF; CDR3 DNA: TGTGCCAGCAGCTTAGACAGGGGAGGCGGCTACACCTTC
J gene: TRBJ2-5; clone size: NA; D gene: NA; V gene: TRBV25-1; CDR3 protein: CASSEATDKETQYF; CDR3 DNA: TGTGCCAGCAGTGAAGCGACAGATAAAGAGACCCAGTACTTC
J gene: TRBJ1-2; clone size: NA; D gene: NA; V gene: TRBV18; CDR3 protein: CASSPMRDYGYTF; CDR3 DNA: TGTGCCAGCTCACCAATGAGAGACTATGGCTACACCTTC
J gene: TRBJ2-5; clone size: NA; D gene: TRBD2; V gene: TRBV9; CDR3 protein: CASSGLAEGETQYF; CDR3 DNA: TGTGCCAGCAGCGGACTAGCGGAGGGGGAGACCCAGTACTTC
J gene: TRBJ1-5; clone size: NA; D gene: TRBD1; V gene: TRBV2; CDR3 protein: CASTRQGVDQPQHF; CDR3 DNA: TGTGCCAGCACACGACAGGGAGTCGATCAGCCCCAGCATTTT
J gene: TRBJ2-2; clone size: NA; D gene: NA; V gene: TRBV7-2; CDR3 protein: CASSFMGGGTAGELFF; CDR3 DNA: TGTGCCAGCAGCTTCATGGGAGGGGGTACGGCCGGGGAGCTGTTTTTT
J gene: TRBJ1-6; clone size: NA; D gene: TRBD1; V gene: TRBV7-9; CDR3 protein: CASSSEGAGGDHLHF; CDR3 DNA: TGTGCCAGCAGTTCGGAGGGGGCCGGGGGAGACCACCTCCACTTT
J gene: TRBJ1-3; clone size: once; D gene: NA; V gene: TRBV27; CDR3 protein: CASSLSAGVTGNTIYF; CDR3 DNA: TGTGCCAGCAGTTTATCGGCAGGGGTAACTGGAAACACCATATATTTT
J gene: TRBJ1-1; clone size: NA; D gene: NA; V gene: TRBV6-5; CDR3 protein: CASSRRHGNTEAFF; CDR3 DNA: TGTGCCAGCAGCCGAAGACACGGAAACACTGAAGCTTTCTTT
J gene: TRBJ1-1; clone size: few; D gene: NA; V gene: TRBV7-3; CDR3 protein: CASSFPDRTEAFF; CDR3 DNA: TGTGCCAGCAGCTTTCCCGACAGAACTGAAGCTTTCTTT
J gene: TRBJ1-1; clone size: NA; D gene: NA; V gene: TRBV27; CDR3 protein: CASRGRMNTEAFF; CDR3 DNA: TGTGCCAGCAGGGGGAGGATGAACACTGAAGCTTTCTTT
J gene: TRBJ1-2; clone size: few; D gene: NA; V gene: TRBV5-6; CDR3 protein: CASSVTGFDGYTF; CDR3 DNA: TGTGCCAGCAGCGTGACGGGTTTCGATGGCTACACCTTC
J gene: TRBJ2-1; clone size: once; D gene: TRBD2; V gene: TRBV7-3; CDR3 protein: CASSIQRGEQFF; CDR3 DNA: TGTGCCAGCAGCATCCAGCGGGGAGAGCAGTTCTTC
J gene: TRBJ2-5; clone size: NA; D gene: NA; V gene: TRBV29-1; CDR3 protein: CSVAKRRAETQYF; CDR3 DNA: TGCAGCGTCGCGAAAAGGCGGGCTGAGACCCAGTACTTC
J gene: TRBJ1-1; clone size: NA; D gene: NA; V gene: TRBV7-3; CDR3 protein: CASRPPGGGTEAFF; CDR3 DNA: TGTGCCAGCAGACCCCCGGGAGGGGGGACTGAAGCTTTCTTT
J gene: TRBJ2-1; clone size: NA; D gene: TRBD2; V gene: TRBV11-1; CDR3 protein: CASSLALGRGGLSYNEQFF; CDR3 DNA: TGTGCCAGCAGCTTAGCGCTTGGGCGGGGGGGTTTGTCCTACAATGAGCAGTTCTTC
J gene: TRBJ1-1; clone size: NA; D gene: NA; V gene: TRBV6-6; CDR3 protein: CASSYPHISNTEAFF; CDR3 DNA: TGTGCCAGCAGTTATCCCCACATCTCGAACACTGAAGCTTTCTTT
J gene: TRBJ1-2; clone size: NA; D gene: TRBD1; V gene: TRBV3-1/TRBV3-2; CDR3 protein: CASSQPRGLAGYTF; CDR3 DNA: TGTGCCAGCAGCCAGCCCAGGGGGCTGGCTGGCTACACCTTC
J gene: TRBJ1-1; clone size: NA; D gene: TRBD1; V gene: TRBV19; CDR3 protein: CASSDTGAGTEAFF; CDR3 DNA: TGTGCCAGTAGCGATACAGGGGCTGGGACTGAAGCTTTCTTT
J gene: TRBJ2-1; clone size: once; D gene: NA; V gene: TRBV11-1; CDR3 protein: CASSLNSYNEQFF; CDR3 DNA: TGTGCCAGCAGCTTAAACTCGTACAATGAGCAGTTCTTC
J gene: TRBJ2-7; clone size: NA; D gene: TRBD2; V gene: TRBV7-9; CDR3 protein: CASSLGLENYEQYF; CDR3 DNA: TGTGCCAGCAGCTTGGGACTAGAGAACTACGAGCAGTACTTC
J gene: TRBJ2-7; clone size: NA; D gene: NA; V gene: TRBV4-1; CDR3 protein: CASSFGANYEQYF; CDR3 DNA: TGCGCCAGCAGCTTCGGAGCGAACTACGAGCAGTACTTC
J gene: TRBJ1-3; clone size: NA; D gene: NA; V gene: TRBV4-3; CDR3 protein: CASSQGIGGSGNTIYF; CDR3 DNA: TGCGCCAGCAGCCAAGGAATCGGGGGATCTGGAAACACCATATATTTT
J gene: TRBJ2-7; clone size: NA; D gene: NA; V gene: TRBV3-1/TRBV3-2; CDR3 protein: CASSAEPYEQYF; CDR3 DNA: TGTGCCAGCAGCGCGGAACCTTACGAGCAGTACTTC
J gene: TRBJ2-1; clone size: NA; D gene: TRBD2; V gene: TRBV18; CDR3 protein: CASSPASGGGNEQFF; CDR3 DNA: TGTGCCAGCTCCCCTGCTAGCGGGGGGGGCAATGAGCAGTTCTTC
J gene: TRBJ2-1; clone size: NA; D gene: NA; V gene: TRBV19; CDR3 protein: CASSRGSYNEQFF; CDR3 DNA: TGTGCCAGTAGTCGTGGGAGCTACAATGAGCAGTTCTTC
J gene: TRBJ2-1; clone size: NA; D gene: NA; V gene: TRBV11-2; CDR3 protein: CASSLQYEQFF; CDR3 DNA: TGTGCCAGCAGCTTACAGTATGAGCAGTTCTTC
J gene: TRBJ2-1; clone size: NA; D gene: NA; V gene: TRBV19; CDR3 protein: CASSTLTARTYNEQFF; CDR3 DNA: TGTGCCAGTAGTACTTTGACAGCGAGAACCTACAATGAGCAGTTCTTC
J gene: TRBJ2-1; clone size: NA; D gene: TRBD1; V gene: TRBV7-9; CDR3 protein: CASSSDRDRYNEQFF; CDR3 DNA: TGTGCCAGCAGCTCAGACAGGGACAGATACAATGAGCAGTTCTTC
J gene: TRBJ2-1; clone size: NA; D gene: TRBD2; V gene: TRBV7-3; CDR3 protein: CASSIAGVGNEQFF; CDR3 DNA: TGTGCCAGCTCAATAGCGGGAGTCGGCAATGAGCAGTTCTTC
J gene: TRBJ1-2; clone size: NA; D gene: NA; V gene: TRBV6-6; CDR3 protein: CASSRELRDYGYTF; CDR3 DNA: TGTGCCAGCAGCCGTGAGCTACGGGACTATGGCTACACCTTC
J gene: TRBJ1-5; clone size: NA; D gene: NA; V gene: TRBV24-1; CDR3 protein: CATSDPTVNSNQPQHF; CDR3 DNA: TGTGCCACCAGTGACCCGACAGTAAATAGCAATCAGCCCCAGCATTTT
J gene: TRBJ1-1; clone size: NA; D gene: TRBD1; V gene: TRBV7-2; CDR3 protein: CASSLGGQVNTEAFF; CDR3 DNA: TGTGCCAGCAGCTTAGGGGGACAGGTGAACACTGAAGCTTTCTTT
J gene: TRBJ2-6; clone size: NA; D gene: NA; V gene: TRBV5-1; CDR3 protein: CASSLATGSGANVLTF; CDR3 DNA: TGCGCCAGCAGCTTGGCCACAGGGTCTGGGGCCAACGTCCTGACTTTC
J gene: TRBJ2-1; clone size: NA; D gene: TRBD2; V gene: TRBV7-9; CDR3 protein: CASSLAGGNNEQFF; CDR3 DNA: TGTGCCAGCAGTCTAGCGGGGGGAAACAATGAGCAGTTCTTC